What follows are 28 T cell receptor beta chains derived from one specimen sequenced in a study of shared clonotypes between healthy human individuals. The data were produced by immunoSEQ multiplex PCR, yet TCRdb's version contains in-frame clones alone and is incomplete. The sample consists of around 1.6 million clones, 95% to 99% of them appearing once. The sequenced material came from naive CD4+ T cells sorted from blood. The sample's subset: CD45RA+ positively selected. The receptor source for this set is a man younger than 45 in good health.

V is TRBV6-6 and J is TRBJ1-2; TRBD1 matches 7 bases. CDR1 and CDR2 (germline): MNHNY, SVGAGI (reference sequence). The CDR3 loop spans 15 amino acids. V lost 5 bases to trimming and J lost 0 bases; unmatched junction nucleotides: 6. CDR3 nucleotide sequence: TGTGCCAGCAGTGACAGACAGGGCCCTAACTATGGCTACACCTTC. It specifies CASSDRQGPNYGYTF.

The chain couples TRBV2 to TRBJ2-3; 7 bases fit TRBD2. After removal of 3 bases from V and 2 bases from J, the junction contained 8 bases not matched to a gene. Per germline, CDR1 SNHLY and CDR2 FYNNEI. This CDR3 spans 16 amino acids. Here the CDR3 reads CASSEEASGITDTQYF. The CDR3 DNA follows: TGTGCCAGCAGTGAGGAGGCTAGCGGAATCACAGATACGCAGTATTTT.

The chain is built from TRBV5-1 and TRBJ2-7; D is unresolved. This CDR3 contains 11 residues. V gave up 4 bases and J gave up 4 bases, with 6 bases separating them. Germline V gene sequence: CDR1 SGHRS, CDR2 YFSETQ. CDR3 amino acids: CASSMGYEQYF. CDR3 DNA sequence: TGCGCCAGCAGCATGGGTTACGAGCAGTACTTC. Full variable domain (remainder filled in from reference TRBV5-1 and TRBJ2-7): KAGVTQTPRYLIKTRGQQVTLSCSPISGHRSVSWYQQTPGQGLQFLFEYFSETQRNKGNFPGRFSGRQFSNSRSEMNVSTLELGDSALYLCASSMGYEQYFGPGTRLTVT.

On this clone: A read error may account for a junction end that differs from germline. The genes are TRBV6-1 and TRBJ2-7; 8 nucleotides line up with TRBD2. Germline CDR1 reads MNHNS; CDR2 reads SASEGT. The CDR3 spans 15 residues. In nucleotides, the CDR3 is TGTGCCAGCTCAGCTCGGGGGGGAGGCATCTACGGGCAGTACTTC. This translates into CASSARGGGIYGQYF.

The CDR3 loop reads CASSLRGRLTGANVLTF. The CDR3 nucleotides are TGTGCCAGCAGCTTACGAGGGCGGTTAACTGGGGCCAACGTCCTGACTTTC. The chain recombines TRBV7-9 with TRBJ2-6; D is perhaps TRBD2 (5 bases). The germline V and J ends were trimmed by 2 bases and 2 bases, with 13 bases remaining between them. CDR1 SEHNR and CDR2 FQNEAQ come from the germline V gene (reference sequence). The CDR3 contains 17 residues.

The chain has TRBV7-2 and TRBJ1-1; D is unresolved. Looked up from germline, CDR1 is SGHTA and CDR2 is FQGNSA. The CDR3 loop spans 15 amino acids. Trimming cost V 2 bases and J 5 bases, with 15 bases left between them. The chain's CDR3 is CASSLRATQWTEAFF. The CDR3 DNA sequence: TGTGCCAGCAGCTTAAGGGCCACTCAGTGGACTGAAGCTTTCTTT.

The gene calls are TRBV5-1 and TRBJ2-1; maybe TRBD2 (6 bases). This CDR3 contains 14 residues. The germline CDR1 and CDR2 sequences are SGHRS and YFSETQ. V lost 2 bases and J 5 bases, leaving 11 bases between the germline ends. CDR3 loop: CASSFRTTNNEQFF. The DNA of the CDR3 is TGCGCCAGCAGCTTTAGGACTACTAACAATGAGCAGTTCTTC.

As to this clone: Being one base from a much bigger clone, this may be a read error. Other DNA sequences of this sample code for an identical CDR3. The chain recombines TRBV5-4 with TRBJ2-5; perhaps TRBD1 as D (5 bases). Trimming removed 0 bases from V and 2 bases from J, with 5 bases in between. Germline CDR1 reads SGHNT; CDR2 reads YYREEE (reference sequence). The CDR3 length is 13 residues. The CDR3 DNA reads as TGTGCCAGCAGCTTGGGACAGCAAGAGACCCAGTACTTC. The encoded protein is CASSLGQQETQYF.

This clone was observed a single time. The sample has other DNA sequences that encode this CDR3 too. V usage is TRBV28 and J usage is TRBJ2-7, with 9 nucleotides matching TRBD1. Germline V gene sequence: CDR1 MDHEN, CDR2 SYDVKM. There are 13 residues in the CDR3. The V gene end was trimmed by 6 bases and the J gene end by 4 bases; junction bases not matched to a gene: 4. CDR3 in amino acids: CASRGTGKYEQYF. The CDR3 DNA reads TGTGCCAGCAGGGGGACAGGGAAATACGAGCAGTACTTC.

The V call is TRBV6-5, the J call TRBJ2-1; TRBD2 matches 8 bases. The CDR3 is 13 residues long. The V and J ends lost 6 bases and 5 bases, in that order; junction bases with no gene match: 3. Per germline, CDR1 MNHEY and CDR2 SVGAGI. DNA for the CDR3: TGTGCCAGCAGGGGACTAGTTAACAATGAGCAGTTCTTC. This encodes CASRGLVNNEQFF.

V and J are TRBV10-3 and TRBJ2-7; possibly TRBD1 or TRBD2 for D (7 bases each). Germline V CDR1 and CDR2: ENHRY, SYGVKD. The length of the CDR3 is 16 residues. V shed 2 bases and J shed 4 bases, with 18 bases lying between them. The CDR3 sequence: CAISEMVRRGGYEQYF. The CDR3 coding sequence is TGTGCCATCAGTGAGATGGTCCGCAGGGGGGGGTACGAGCAGTACTTC.

The chain combines TRBV5-1 with TRBJ1-3, with D unresolved. Trimming cost V 4 bases and J 4 bases, with 15 bases left between them. The germline V gene has CDR1 SGHRS and CDR2 YFSETQ. The CDR3 consists of 15 residues. CDR3 nucleotide sequence: TGCGCCAGCAGCACTTCCCGGGGATCAGGAAACACCATATATTTT. Translation: CASSTSRGSGNTIYF.

The rearrangement joins TRBV7-2 to TRBJ2-3; TRBD2 agrees at 13 bases. CDR1 and CDR2 from the germline V gene are SGHTA and FQGNSA. The CDR3 length is 17 residues. Unmatched junction bases numbered 6, after V lost 5 bases and J lost 1 base. As DNA, the CDR3 is TGTGCCAGCAGCCTGGGGACTAGCGGGACAGGCACAGATACGCAGTATTTT. Translation gives CASSLGTSGTGTDTQYF.

With regard to this clone: Other DNA sequences in the sample encode the same CDR3. The V gene is TRBV7-8, the J gene TRBJ2-3, with unresolved D. Between the trimmed V and J ends, which lost 5 bases and 3 bases, there was a span of 3 bases. From germline, CDR1 is SGHVS and CDR2 FQNEAQ. The CDR3 loop spans 11 amino acids. CDR3 sequence: CASSLTDTQYF. Here the CDR3 DNA reads TGTGCCAGCAGCCTAACAGATACGCAGTATTTT.

This clone was counted once. This chain uses TRBV29-1 with TRBJ2-7, with TRBD1 matching 7 bases. The CDR3 runs 12 residues. J gave up 5 bases and V 7 bases, and 8 bases lay outside the gene matches. Looked up from germline, CDR1 is SQVTM and CDR2 is ANQGSEA. The CDR3 DNA sequence: TGCAGCGGTTTGGACAGGAGAAACGAGCAGTACTTC. This sequence encodes CSGLDRRNEQYF.

This chain links TRBV29-1 with TRBJ2-5; 8 positions agree with TRBD1. This CDR3 spans 13 amino acids. CDR1 SQVTM and CDR2 ANQGSEA come from the germline V gene. Losses at the gene ends were 8 bases for V and 5 bases for J; bases not matched to a gene: 10. CDR3 nucleotide sequence: TGCAGCTCTGTGCAGGGGGCGGGGGAGACCCAGTACTTC. It specifies CSSVQGAGETQYF.

This chain connects TRBV4-3 to TRBJ1-2; no definite D call. V was trimmed by 2 bases and J by 5 bases, leaving 6 bases between them. This CDR3 comprises 12 residues. CDR1 and CDR2 from the germline V gene are LGHNA and YSLEER. The CDR3, as DNA: TGCGCCAGCAGCCAAAACAGATATGGCTACACCTTC. Amino acid sequence: CASSQNRYGYTF.

The V call is TRBV9, the J call TRBJ2-3; D possibly corresponds to TRBD2 (6 bases). The V gene's germline CDR1 is SGDLS and CDR2 YYNGEE. Between the trimmed V and J ends, which lost 0 bases and 5 bases, there was a span of 13 bases. This CDR3 is 15 amino acids long. CDR3 residues: CASSVDLLAGDTQYF. In DNA form, the CDR3 reads TGTGCCAGCAGCGTAGATTTACTAGCTGGAGATACGCAGTATTTT.

This clone was detected once. The CDR3 DNA is TGTGCCAGCAGTTCCTCGGGACAGGGTGGCGAGCAGTACTTC. The encoded protein is CASSSSGQGGEQYF. The chain carries TRBV28 and TRBJ2-7, with 9 bases aligning to TRBD1. The CDR3 covers 14 residues. Germline CDR1 MDHEN, CDR2 SYDVKM. After removal of 4 bases from V and 6 bases from J, the junction contained 7 bases not matched to a gene.

The chain recombines TRBV6-5 with TRBJ2-1; the D gene is possibly TRBD2 (6 bases). This CDR3 has 15 amino acids. CDR1 is MNHEY, CDR2 SVGAGI, per germline. Trimming removed 6 bases from V and 4 bases from J, with 16 bases in between. The CDR3 sequence: CASRRRAGGYNEQFF. For the CDR3, the DNA is TGTGCCAGCAGACGGAGGGCCGGGGGATACAATGAGCAGTTCTTC.

The V and J genes are TRBV19 and TRBJ2-7; 7 nucleotides align to TRBD2. V was pared by 3 bases and J by 1 base, with 3 bases of the junction left unmatched. The V gene's germline CDR1 is LNHDA and CDR2 SQIVND (reference sequence). This CDR3 contains 14 residues. The CDR3 loop reads CASSMRESSYEQYF. DNA of the CDR3: TGTGCCAGTAGTATGCGGGAGAGTTCCTACGAGCAGTACTTC.

This chain joins TRBV19 and TRBJ2-7; TRBD2 aligns across 9 bases. Germline V gene sequence: CDR1 LNHDA, CDR2 SQIVND (reference sequence). Trimming removed 3 bases from V and 2 bases from J; junction bases left unmatched: 8. The CDR3 length is 16 residues. The CDR3 sequence is CASSILPSGIPYEQYF. The CDR3 DNA follows: TGTGCCAGTAGTATTCTTCCTAGCGGGATCCCCTACGAGCAGTACTTC.

V gene TRBV29-1 combines with J gene TRBJ1-3, with D tentatively TRBD1 (5 bases). The V and J ends lost 4 bases and 11 bases respectively, with 18 bases between them. Germline V lookup: CDR1 SQVTM, CDR2 ANQGSEA. The CDR3 is made up of 13 amino acids. DNA of the CDR3: TGCAGCGTTGCCTCTCGACAGTCTCGGGCCATATATTTT. Translated: CSVASRQSRAIYF.

V usage is TRBV7-2 and J usage is TRBJ1-2, with 7 bases matching TRBD1. The V gene's germline CDR1 is SGHTA and CDR2 FQGNSA. V was clipped by 1 base and J by 5 bases; unmatched bases: 7. The length of the CDR3 is 15 residues. CDR3 protein: CASSLGAQGGYGYTF. As DNA, the CDR3 is TGTGCCAGCAGCTTAGGGGCGCAGGGGGGATATGGCTACACCTTC.

The chain recombines TRBV9 with TRBJ2-7, with D possibly being TRBD2 (6 bases). Deletions cut 0 bases from V and 6 bases from J, with 19 bases between. This CDR3 has 16 residues. Germline V gene lookup returns CDR1 SGDLS and CDR2 YYNGEE. CDR3 sequence reads: CASSVGGGFGGGEQYF. The CDR3 bases are TGTGCCAGCAGCGTAGGTGGTGGGTTTGGGGGAGGCGAGCAGTACTTC.

The chain couples TRBV11-2 to TRBJ2-7, with D unresolved. This CDR3 is built from 12 residues. Germline V gene data show CDR1 as SGHAT and CDR2 as FQNNGV. Trimming took 5 bases from V and 2 from J, leaving 7 bases between them. The CDR3 coding sequence is TGTGCCAGCAGCCCCCACCCCTACGAGCAGTACTTC. Protein sequence: CASSPHPYEQYF.

The chain links TRBV9 to TRBJ1-5; no firm D call. Looked up from germline, CDR1 is SGDLS and CDR2 is YYNGEE. The CDR3 has 15 amino acids. V lost 0 bases to trimming and J lost 0 bases, with 7 bases between them. CDR3 DNA sequence: TGTGCCAGCAGCGTAGACGGGTATAGCAATCAGCCCCAGCATTTT. This sequence encodes CASSVDGYSNQPQHF.

J is TRBJ2-1 and V is TRBV2; D not certain. V dropped 8 bases and J dropped 2 bases, with 10 bases sitting between them. CDR1 and CDR2 (germline): SNHLY, FYNNEI. The CDR3 sequence is 13 residues long. The CDR3 reads CASALGPYNEQFF. For the CDR3, the DNA is TGTGCCAGCGCATTAGGCCCCTACAATGAGCAGTTCTTC.